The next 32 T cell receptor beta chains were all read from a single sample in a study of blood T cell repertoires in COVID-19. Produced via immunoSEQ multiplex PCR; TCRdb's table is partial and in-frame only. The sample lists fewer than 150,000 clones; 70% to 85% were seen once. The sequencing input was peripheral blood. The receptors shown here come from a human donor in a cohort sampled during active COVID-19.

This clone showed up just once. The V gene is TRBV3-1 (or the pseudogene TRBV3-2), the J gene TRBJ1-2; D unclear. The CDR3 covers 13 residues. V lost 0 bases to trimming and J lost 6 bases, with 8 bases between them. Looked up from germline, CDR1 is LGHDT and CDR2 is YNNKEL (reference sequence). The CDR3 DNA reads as TGTGCCAGCAGCCAAGACGGGAAACATGGCTACACCTTC. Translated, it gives CASSQDGKHGYTF.

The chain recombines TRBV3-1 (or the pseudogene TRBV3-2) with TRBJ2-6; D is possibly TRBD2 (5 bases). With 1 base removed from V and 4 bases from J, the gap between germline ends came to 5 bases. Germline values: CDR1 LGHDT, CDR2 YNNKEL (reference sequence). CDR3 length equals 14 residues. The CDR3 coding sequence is TGTGCCAGCAGCCAAGGGAGGGGGGCCAACGTCCTGACTTTC. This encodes CASSQGRGANVLTF.

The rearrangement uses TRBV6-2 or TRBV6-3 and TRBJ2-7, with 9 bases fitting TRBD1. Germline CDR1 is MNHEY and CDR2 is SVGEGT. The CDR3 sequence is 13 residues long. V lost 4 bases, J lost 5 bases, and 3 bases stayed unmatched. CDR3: CASSSGQGHEQYF. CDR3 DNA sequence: TGTGCCAGCAGTTCGGGACAGGGCCACGAGCAGTACTTC.

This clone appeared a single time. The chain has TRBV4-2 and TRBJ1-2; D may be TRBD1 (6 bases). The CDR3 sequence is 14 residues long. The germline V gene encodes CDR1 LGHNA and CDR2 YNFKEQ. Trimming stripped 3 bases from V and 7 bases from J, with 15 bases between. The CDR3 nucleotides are TGTGCCAGCAGCCACGCCATAGGGGGAAGTGGCTACACCTTC. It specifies CASSHAIGGSGYTF.

The CDR3: CASSLRGQGSYEQYF. The CDR3 nucleotides are TGTGCCAGCAGTTTAAGGGGACAGGGTTCCTACGAGCAGTACTTC. The V and J genes are TRBV27 and TRBJ2-7; 9 bases align to TRBD1. Germline CDR1 and CDR2: MNHEY and SMNVEV (reference sequence). Losses at the gene ends were 2 bases for V and 1 base for J; bases not matched to a gene: 3. The CDR3 is made up of 15 amino acids.

CDR3 sequence: CASIIQGNTEAFF. In DNA, the CDR3 is TGTGCCAGCATAATTCAGGGTAACACTGAAGCTTTCTTT. This chain uses TRBV2 with TRBJ1-1, with a possible D match to TRBD1 (5 bases). Trimming removed 7 bases from V and 2 bases from J, with 11 bases in between. The CDR3 runs 13 residues. Germline V gene lookup returns CDR1 SNHLY and CDR2 FYNNEI.

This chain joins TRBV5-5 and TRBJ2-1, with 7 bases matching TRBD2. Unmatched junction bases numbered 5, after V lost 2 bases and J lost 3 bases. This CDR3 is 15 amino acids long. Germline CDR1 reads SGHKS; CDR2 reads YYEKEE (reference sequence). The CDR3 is CASSFGGILYNEQFF. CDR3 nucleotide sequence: TGTGCCAGCAGCTTCGGGGGGATTCTCTACAATGAGCAGTTCTTC. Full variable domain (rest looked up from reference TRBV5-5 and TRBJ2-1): DAGVTQSPTHLIKTRGQQVTLRCSPISGHKSVSWYQQVLGQGPQFIFQYYEKEERGRGNFPDRFSARQFPNYSSELNVNALLLGDSALYLCASSFGGILYNEQFFGPGTRLTVL.

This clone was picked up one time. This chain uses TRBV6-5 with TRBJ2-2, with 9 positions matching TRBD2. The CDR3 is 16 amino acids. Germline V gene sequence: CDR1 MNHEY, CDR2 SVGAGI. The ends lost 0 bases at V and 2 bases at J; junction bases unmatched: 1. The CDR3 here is CASSYSSGGNTGELFF. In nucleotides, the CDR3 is TGTGCCAGCAGTTACTCTAGCGGGGGTAACACCGGGGAGCTGTTTTTT.

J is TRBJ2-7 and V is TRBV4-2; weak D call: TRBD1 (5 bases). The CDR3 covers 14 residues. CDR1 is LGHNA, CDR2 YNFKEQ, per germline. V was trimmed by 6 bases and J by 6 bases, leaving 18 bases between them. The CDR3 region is CASSPTERGTEQYF. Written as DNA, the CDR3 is TGTGCCAGCAGTCCTACTGAAAGGGGCACCGAGCAGTACTTC.

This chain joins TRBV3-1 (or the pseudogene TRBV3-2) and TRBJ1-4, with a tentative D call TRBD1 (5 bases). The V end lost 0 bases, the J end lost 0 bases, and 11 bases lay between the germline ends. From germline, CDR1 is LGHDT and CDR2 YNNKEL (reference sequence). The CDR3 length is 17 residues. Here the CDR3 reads CASSQDRGTATNEKLFF. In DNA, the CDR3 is TGTGCCAGCAGCCAAGATAGGGGAACAGCAACTAATGAAAAACTGTTTTTT.

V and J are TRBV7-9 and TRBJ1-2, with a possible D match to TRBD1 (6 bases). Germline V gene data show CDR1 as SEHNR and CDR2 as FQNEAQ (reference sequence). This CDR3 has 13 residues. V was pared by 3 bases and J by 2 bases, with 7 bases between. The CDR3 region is CASSFDRNYGYTF. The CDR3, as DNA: TGTGCCAGCAGCTTTGACAGGAACTATGGCTACACCTTC.

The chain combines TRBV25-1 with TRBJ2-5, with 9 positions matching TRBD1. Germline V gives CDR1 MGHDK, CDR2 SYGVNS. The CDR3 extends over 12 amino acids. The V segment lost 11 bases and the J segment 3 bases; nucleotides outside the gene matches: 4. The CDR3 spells CAPRDREETQYF. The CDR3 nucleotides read TGTGCCCCCAGGGACAGGGAAGAGACCCAGTACTTC.

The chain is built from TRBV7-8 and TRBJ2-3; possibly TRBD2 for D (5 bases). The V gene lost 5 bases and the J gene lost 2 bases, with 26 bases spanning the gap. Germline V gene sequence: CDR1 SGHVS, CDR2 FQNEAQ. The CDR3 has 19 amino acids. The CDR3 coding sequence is TGTGCCAGCAGCCCCGGCCGGGGTGCGCCCCGTTATTACACAGATACGCAGTATTTT. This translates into CASSPGRGAPRYYTDTQYF. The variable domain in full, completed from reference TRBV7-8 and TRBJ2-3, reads GAGVSQSPRYKVAKRGQDVALRCDPISGHVSLFWYQQALGQGPEFLTYFQNEAQLDKSGLPSDRFFAERPEGSVSTLKIQRTQQEDSAVYLCASSPGRGAPRYYTDTQYFGPGTRLTVL.

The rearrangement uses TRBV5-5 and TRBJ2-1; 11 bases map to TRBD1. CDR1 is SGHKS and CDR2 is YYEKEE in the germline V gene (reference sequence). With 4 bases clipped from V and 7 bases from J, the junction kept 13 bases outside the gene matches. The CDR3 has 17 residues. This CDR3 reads CASSTHAGTGGWNEQFF. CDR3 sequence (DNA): TGTGCCAGCAGCACCCACGCCGGGACAGGGGGTTGGAATGAGCAGTTCTTC.

The CDR3 reads CASSLRLGSSTDTQYF. The CDR3 nucleotides read TGTGCCAGCAGCCTCCGACTAGGCTCTAGCACAGATACGCAGTATTTT. The chain links TRBV14 to TRBJ2-3; possibly TRBD2 for D (6 bases). CDR3 length equals 16 residues. Trimming shortened V by 4 bases and J by 0 bases, and 14 bases separated the two germline ends. Germline-derived CDR1 and CDR2 are SGHDN and FVKESK.

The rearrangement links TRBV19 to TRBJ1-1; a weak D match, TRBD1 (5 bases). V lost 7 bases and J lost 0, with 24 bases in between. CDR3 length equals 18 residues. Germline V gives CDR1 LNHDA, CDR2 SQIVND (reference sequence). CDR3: CASTIRKGRGVMNTEAFF. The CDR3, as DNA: TGTGCCAGTACCATCCGCAAGGGGAGGGGAGTTATGAACACTGAAGCTTTCTTT.

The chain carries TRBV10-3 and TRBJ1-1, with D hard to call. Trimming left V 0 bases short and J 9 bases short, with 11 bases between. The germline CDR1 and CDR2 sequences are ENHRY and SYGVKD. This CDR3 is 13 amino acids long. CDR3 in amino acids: CAISESMRSQAFF. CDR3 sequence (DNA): TGTGCCATCAGTGAGTCTATGAGGTCCCAAGCTTTCTTT.

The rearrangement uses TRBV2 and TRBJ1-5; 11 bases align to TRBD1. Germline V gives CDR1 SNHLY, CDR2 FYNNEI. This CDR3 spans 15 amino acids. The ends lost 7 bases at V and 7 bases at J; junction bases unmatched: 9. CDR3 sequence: CASTADRGLGQPQHF. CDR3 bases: TGTGCCAGCACGGCGGACAGGGGGCTAGGGCAGCCCCAGCATTTT.

CDR3 in amino acids: CASSLQASTDTQYF. The CDR3 DNA reads as TGTGCCAGTAGCTTACAGGCGAGCACAGATACGCAGTATTTT. V gene TRBV19 combines with J gene TRBJ2-3; TRBD1 might be the D (5 bases). Trimming cost V 6 bases and J 0 bases, with 10 bases left between them. The CDR3 runs to 14 residues. Germline assignment: CDR1 LNHDA and CDR2 SQIVND (reference sequence).

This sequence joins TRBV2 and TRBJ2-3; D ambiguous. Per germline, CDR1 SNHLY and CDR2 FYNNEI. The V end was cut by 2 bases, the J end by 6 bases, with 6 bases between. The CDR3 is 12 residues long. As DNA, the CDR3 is TGTGCCAGCAGTGAACTTGTGGATACGCAGTATTTT. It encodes CASSELVDTQYF.

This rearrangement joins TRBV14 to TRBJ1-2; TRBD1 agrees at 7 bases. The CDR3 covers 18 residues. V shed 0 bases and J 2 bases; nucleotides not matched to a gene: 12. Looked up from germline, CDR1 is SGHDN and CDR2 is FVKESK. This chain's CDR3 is CASSQDESLRGQNYGYTF. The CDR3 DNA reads TGTGCCAGCAGCCAAGATGAGTCCCTAAGGGGGCAAAACTATGGCTACACCTTC.

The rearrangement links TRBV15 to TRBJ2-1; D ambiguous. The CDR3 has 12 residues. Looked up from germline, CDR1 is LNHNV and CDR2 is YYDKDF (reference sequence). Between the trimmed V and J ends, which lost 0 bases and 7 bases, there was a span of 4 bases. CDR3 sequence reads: CATSRERNEQFF. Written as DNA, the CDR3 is TGTGCCACCAGCAGAGAGAGGAATGAGCAGTTCTTC.

CDR3 sequence reads: CASRGTGTGRNEGYTF. CDR3 DNA: TGTGCCAGCAGGGGAACCGGGACAGGGAGGAACGAGGGCTACACCTTC. The chain links TRBV11-2 to TRBJ1-2; 9 nucleotides align to TRBD1. Germline V gives CDR1 SGHAT, CDR2 FQNNGV. The CDR3 loop spans 16 amino acids. Trimming removed 6 bases from V and 8 bases from J; junction bases left unmatched: 16.

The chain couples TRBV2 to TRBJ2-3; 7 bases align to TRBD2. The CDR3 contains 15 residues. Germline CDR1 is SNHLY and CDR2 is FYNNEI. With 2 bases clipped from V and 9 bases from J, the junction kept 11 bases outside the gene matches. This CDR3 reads CASSETPLAGGTQYF. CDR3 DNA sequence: TGTGCCAGCAGTGAAACCCCATTAGCGGGTGGGACGCAGTATTTT.

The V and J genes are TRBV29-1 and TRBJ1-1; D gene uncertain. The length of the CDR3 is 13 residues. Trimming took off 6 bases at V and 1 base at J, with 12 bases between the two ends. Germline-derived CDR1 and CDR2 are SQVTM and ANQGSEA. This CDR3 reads CSVSIGWNTEAFF. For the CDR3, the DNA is TGCAGCGTGTCTATCGGGTGGAACACTGAAGCTTTCTTT.

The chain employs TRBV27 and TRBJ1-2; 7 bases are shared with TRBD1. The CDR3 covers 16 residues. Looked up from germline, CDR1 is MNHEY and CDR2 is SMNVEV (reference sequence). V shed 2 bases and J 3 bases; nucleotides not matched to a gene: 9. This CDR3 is CASSLRGGHIDYGYTF. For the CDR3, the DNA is TGTGCCAGCAGTTTACGAGGGGGCCACATTGACTATGGCTACACCTTC.

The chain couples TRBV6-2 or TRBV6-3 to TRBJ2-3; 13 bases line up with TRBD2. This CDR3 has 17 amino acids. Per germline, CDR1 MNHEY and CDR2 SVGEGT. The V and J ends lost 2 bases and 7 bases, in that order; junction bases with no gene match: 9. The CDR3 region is CASSYHWTSGGRYTQYF. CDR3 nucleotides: TGTGCCAGCAGTTACCACTGGACTAGCGGGGGAAGATATACGCAGTATTTT.

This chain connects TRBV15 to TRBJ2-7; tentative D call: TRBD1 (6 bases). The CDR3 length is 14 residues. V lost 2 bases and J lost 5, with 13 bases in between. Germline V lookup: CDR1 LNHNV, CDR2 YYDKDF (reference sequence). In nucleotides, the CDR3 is TGTGCCACCAGCAGATTTTCCGGGACAAACGAGCAGTACTTC. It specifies CATSRFSGTNEQYF. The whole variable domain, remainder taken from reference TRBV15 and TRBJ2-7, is DAMVIQNPRYQVTQFGKPVTLSCSQTLNHNVMYWYQQKSSQAPKLLFHYYDKDFNNEADTPDNFQSRRPNTSFCFLDIRSPGLGDTAMYLCATSRFSGTNEQYFGPGTRLTVT.

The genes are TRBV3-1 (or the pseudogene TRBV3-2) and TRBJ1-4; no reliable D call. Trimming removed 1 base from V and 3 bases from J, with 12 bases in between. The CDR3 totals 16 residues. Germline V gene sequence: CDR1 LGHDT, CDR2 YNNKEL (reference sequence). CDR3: CASSQVVGQPNEKLFF. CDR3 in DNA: TGTGCCAGCAGCCAAGTGGTTGGGCAGCCTAATGAAAAACTGTTTTTT.

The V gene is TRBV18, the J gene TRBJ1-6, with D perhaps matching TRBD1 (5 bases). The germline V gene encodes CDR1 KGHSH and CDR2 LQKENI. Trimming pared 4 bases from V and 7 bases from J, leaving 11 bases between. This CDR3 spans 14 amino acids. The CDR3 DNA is TGTGCCAGCTCACTCGTCAGGGAAAATTCACCCCTCCACTTT. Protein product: CASSLVRENSPLHF.

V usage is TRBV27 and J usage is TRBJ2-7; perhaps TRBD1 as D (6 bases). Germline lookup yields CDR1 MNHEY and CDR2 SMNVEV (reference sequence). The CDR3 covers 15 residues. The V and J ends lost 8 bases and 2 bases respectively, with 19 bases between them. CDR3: CASGSLRTAPYEQYF. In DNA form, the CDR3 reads TGTGCCAGCGGATCCCTCAGGACAGCACCCTACGAGCAGTACTTC.

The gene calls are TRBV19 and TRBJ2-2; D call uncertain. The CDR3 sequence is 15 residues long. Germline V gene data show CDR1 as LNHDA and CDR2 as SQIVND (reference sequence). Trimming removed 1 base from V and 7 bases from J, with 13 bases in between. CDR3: CASSIAPAGIGELFF. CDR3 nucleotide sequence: TGTGCCAGTAGTATAGCCCCCGCAGGTATCGGGGAGCTGTTTTTT.